The source of this T cell receptor (beta chain) is a study of OX40 agonist ivuxolimab in advanced cancers. Turning to the overall study: Ivuxolimab was an agonistic, fully human IgG2 monoclonal antibody directed against OX40 (CD134), a costimulatory receptor. Intravenous ivuxolimab was administered to patients every 2 weeks at six dose levels: 0.01, 0.1, 0.3, 1.5, 3 and 10 mg/kg. Of the approximately 54 patients in dose escalation, about 20 had hepatocellular carcinoma, some 15 had melanoma, 9 had renal cell carcinoma and 9 had head and neck cancer. In the dose-escalation cohort, 75% to 90% of patients were male, and the mean age was roughly 60 years with a range of roughly 23 to 79. Prior anti-PD-1, anti-PD-L1 or anti-CTLA-4 therapy was permitted, and checkpoint inhibitors had been received by about 44% of dose-escalation patients. Partial responses occurred in three dose-escalation patients: two with cutaneous melanoma and one with hepatocellular carcinoma. The point of sequencing TCRbeta in the periphery was to test whether ivuxolimab changed TCR sequence diversity and drove clonal T-cell expansion. The paper reports the monotherapy dose-escalation portion (N of about 50 patients) of the phase I ivuxolimab trial. General study outcomes and caveats: After ivuxolimab, more expanded clones were found on average in CD8+ T cells than in CD4+ T cells. Partial responders in the 0.1-3.0 mg/kg groups had among the lowest normalized peripheral clonal expansion, especially among CD8+ T cells. Low levels of normalized T-cell clonal expansion were also seen in some patients who did not respond. Clonal expansion of both CD4+ and CD8+ blood T cells was observed from baseline to week 6 at doses 0.1 to 3.0 mg/kg. Which antigens the clonally expanded peripheral T cells were specific for was not determined.

Note on this clone: Its specific antigen is unknown. The input lacks base qualities; no much larger clone sits a single base away.

The trial excluded patients who had a history of autoimmune disease or who were on systemic immunosuppression. Peripheral blood for TCR sequencing was collected from all dose cohorts at baseline, on cycle 4 day 1, and on cycle 7 day 1. The samples were taken from a phase I, first-in-human, multicenter, open-label dose-escalation trial of ivuxolimab. Adults with locally advanced or metastatic melanoma, renal cell carcinoma, hepatocellular carcinoma or head and neck squamous cell carcinoma were enrolled in the trial. CD4+ and CD8+ T cells were sorted separately from peripheral blood before TCR sequencing. Reading from cysteine to phenylalanine, the CDR3 counts 13 amino acids. This entry keeps only the CDR3 DNA: 39 bases, framed from base 1. The germline V gene specifies KGHSH as CDR1 and LQKENI as CDR2. Germline trimming: 2 bases from V, 8 bases from J; junction bases outside gene matches: 3. For sequencing of the TCRbeta CDR3 region, genomic DNA was extracted from the sorted cells. The immunoSEQ Assay was used to sequence the TCRbeta CDR3 regions. TCRdb's version of the immuneACCESS table is confined to in-frame rearrangements and falls short of the full clone set. An unresolved V gene accounts for under half of the shortfall where checked; the remainder is of unknown origin. The sample contains around 37,000 clones, 75% to 85% of them found a single time. The leading ten clones occupy about 20% of the sample.

The chain employs TRBV18 and TRBJ1-2, and TRBD1 matches 9 of the central bases. This TCR came from an adult with an advanced solid tumor such as melanoma, head and neck, liver or kidney cancer. Source: CD4+ or CD8+ T cells sorted from blood, taken in a trial of the OX40 agonist ivuxolimab. The nucleotide sequence reads TGTGCCAGCTCACCAGGGACAGGGCGAGGCTACACCTTC. The translation is CASSPGTGRGYTF.